This T cell receptor (beta chain) originates from a study of blood T cell repertoires in COVID-19. This clone has a handful of counts. V shed 4 bases and J 8 bases; nucleotides not matched to a gene: 9. The CDR3 consists of 15 residues. Germline CDR1 is SNHLY and CDR2 is FYNNEI. The table came from immunoSEQ multiplex PCR; TCRdb's copy has only in-frame clones and leaves some out. There are around 240,000 clones in the sample; about 88% occur only once, and about 0.93% lies in the top ten. What was sequenced was peripheral blood. This chain connects TRBV2 to TRBJ2-1, with TRBD2 matching 9 bases. This receptor was obtained from a man between 40 and 49 years old with acute or convalescent COVID-19. Written as DNA, the CDR3 is TGTGCCAGCAGTGTGGAGCGGGGGGTTCGCGATGAGCAGTTCTTC. It is translated as CASSVERGVRDEQFF.